The 27 T cell receptor beta chains below all came from one sample that was sequenced in a study of T cell responses to AZD1222 COVID-19 vaccine. TCRdb's table, derived via immunoSEQ multiplex PCR, lists solely in-frame clones and lacks some. In the table there are under 150,000 clones, roughly 91% of which are singletons. This sample comprised peripheral blood, obtained on day 0 of AZD1222 vaccination. All receptors come from an adult in good health.

The chain joins TRBV5-6 to TRBJ1-5; no definite D call. V gave up 2 bases and J gave up 6 bases, with 6 bases separating them. The CDR3 covers 12 residues. The V gene's germline CDR1 is SGHDT and CDR2 YYEEEE. Here the CDR3 DNA reads TGTGCCAGCAGCTTTGCCCTTCAGCCCCAGCATTTT. This gives the protein CASSFALQPQHF.

The chain combines TRBV7-6 with TRBJ1-1; D is possibly TRBD1 (5 bases). The CDR3 sequence is 11 residues long. Germline V lookup: CDR1 SGHVS, CDR2 FNYEAQ. V gave up 4 bases and J gave up 8 bases, with 8 bases separating them. In DNA form, the CDR3 reads TGTGCCAGCAGCTATGACAGCGAAGCTTTCTTT. It yields the protein CASSYDSEAFF.

The chain couples TRBV5-4 to TRBJ2-3; no definite D call. The germline gives CDR1 SGHNT, CDR2 YYREEE (reference sequence). There are 14 residues in the CDR3. The V end was cut by 1 base, the J end by 1 base, with 7 bases between. CDR3 loop: CASSLSARTDTQYF. As DNA, the CDR3 is TGTGCCAGCAGCTTGTCCGCCCGCACAGATACGCAGTATTTT.

This clone was counted a single time. This rearrangement joins TRBV10-3 to TRBJ2-3; unclear D gene. The CDR3 runs 13 residues. Germline CDR1 ENHRY, CDR2 SYGVKD. Trimming took off 8 bases at V and 5 bases at J, with 14 bases between the two ends. CDR3 residues: CAIQPESIDTQYF. CDR3 nucleotides: TGTGCCATCCAACCCGAGTCTATAGATACGCAGTATTTT.

The V gene is TRBV9, the J gene TRBJ2-2; D ambiguous. Trimming cost V 3 bases and J 4 bases, with 10 bases left between them. Germline V CDR1 and CDR2: SGDLS, YYNGEE. The CDR3 is 14 residues long. The CDR3 nucleotides are TGTGCCAGCAGCGGCCGAGTTCCCACCGGGGAGCTGTTTTTT. This sequence encodes CASSGRVPTGELFF.

This chain connects TRBV3-1 (or the pseudogene TRBV3-2) to TRBJ1-5; D may be TRBD1 (5 bases). Trimming removed 6 bases from V and 3 bases from J, with 9 bases in between. The germline V gene has CDR1 LGHDT and CDR2 YNNKEL (reference sequence). The CDR3 consists of 13 residues. CDR3 region: CASSWGFNQPQHF. CDR3 coding DNA: TGTGCCAGCAGTTGGGGGTTCAATCAGCCCCAGCATTTT.

The chain links TRBV11-2 to TRBJ2-1, with D possibly being TRBD1 (6 bases). CDR3 length: 16 amino acids. The V end was cut by 1 base, the J end by 4 bases, with 14 bases between. CDR1 and CDR2 from the germline V gene are SGHAT and FQNNGV. CDR3 region: CASSLGSWTEYNEQFF. In DNA form, the CDR3 reads TGTGCCAGCAGCTTAGGATCCTGGACAGAATACAATGAGCAGTTCTTC.

The chain recombines TRBV7-9 with TRBJ2-1, with D unclear. CDR3 length equals 13 residues. Trimming pared 1 base from V and 7 bases from J, leaving 8 bases between. The V gene's germline CDR1 is SEHNR and CDR2 FQNEAQ (reference sequence). CDR3 bases: TGTGCCAGCAGCTTAGGTTTGGCGAATGAGCAGTTCTTC. Its protein is CASSLGLANEQFF.

Only one count was recorded for this clone. The V gene is TRBV6-2 or TRBV6-3, the J gene TRBJ1-4, with a possible D match to TRBD1 (5 bases). Trimming took 4 bases from V and 7 from J, leaving 13 bases between them. The germline CDR1 and CDR2 sequences are MNHEY and SVGEGT. CDR3 length: 14 residues. CDR3 residues: CASSWGPRAEKLFF. CDR3 bases: TGTGCCAGCAGTTGGGGACCCAGGGCTGAAAAACTGTTTTTT.

The chain is built from TRBV7-6 and TRBJ2-1; 9 positions match TRBD2. The CDR3 is made up of 16 amino acids. V trimming: 0 bases; J trimming: 6 bases; junction bases outside the gene matches: 6. The germline V gene encodes CDR1 SGHVS and CDR2 FNYEAQ. CDR3 region: CASSLAAGGPLNEQFF. CDR3 sequence (DNA): TGTGCCAGCAGCTTAGCGGCGGGAGGGCCGCTCAATGAGCAGTTCTTC. Combining the CDR3 with reference TRBV7-6 and TRBJ2-1 gives the whole variable domain GAGVSQSPRYKVTKRGQDVALRCDPISGHVSLYWYRQALGQGPEFLTYFNYEAQQDKSGLPNDRFSAERPEGSISTLTIQRTEQRDSAMYRCASSLAAGGPLNEQFFGPGTRLTVL.

The chain has TRBV21-1 and TRBJ1-5; the D call TRBD1 from the table was never checked on the DNA. TRBV21-1 is a pseudogene locus. This CDR3 region has 18 residues. The chain's CDR3 is CASSLGGKPGSWAQPQHF. CDR3 bases: TGTGCCAGCAGCCTTGGGGGCAAACCGGGCTCCTGGGCCCAGCCCCAGCATTTT.

The CDR3 DNA reads TGTGCCAGCAGCCCCCTTAGCGGGGCCTCCTACAATGAGCAGTTCTTC. Translating gives CASSPLSGASYNEQFF. V usage is TRBV7-9 and J usage is TRBJ2-1; 8 nucleotides match TRBD2. The ends lost 5 bases at V and 0 bases at J; junction bases unmatched: 6. The CDR3 spans 16 residues. Germline CDR1 is SEHNR and CDR2 is FQNEAQ (reference sequence).

This chain uses TRBV18 with TRBJ1-1; D is possibly TRBD1 (5 bases). The CDR3 covers 14 residues. Germline V CDR1 and CDR2: KGHSH, LQKENI. V was shortened by 3 bases and J by 2 bases, with 10 bases between the two germline ends. The CDR3 loop reads CASSPTTVNTEAFF. CDR3 sequence (DNA): TGTGCCAGCTCACCGACGACAGTAAACACTGAAGCTTTCTTT.

V and J are TRBV29-1 and TRBJ1-1; possible D gene TRBD1, 5 bases. Per the germline V gene, CDR1 is SQVTM and CDR2 is ANQGSEA. The CDR3 is made up of 12 amino acids. Between the trimmed V and J ends, which lost 6 bases and 4 bases, there was a span of 12 bases. The CDR3 coding sequence is TGCAGCGTGTGGATGGGGGGCACTGAAGCTTTCTTT. Its protein is CSVWMGGTEAFF.

The V call is TRBV16, the J call TRBJ1-6; D unresolved. The CDR3 length is 16 residues. Per the germline V gene, CDR1 is KGHSY and CDR2 is FQNENV. Trimming pared 0 bases from V and 5 bases from J, leaving 11 bases between. In DNA form, the CDR3 reads TGTGCCAGCAGCCAATCCGGAGAGACGGATAATTCACCCCTCCACTTT. As protein: CASSQSGETDNSPLHF.

This clone was observed a single time. The gene calls are TRBV11-2 and TRBJ2-6; D is ambiguous. Per germline, CDR1 SGHAT and CDR2 FQNNGV. The CDR3 loop spans 12 amino acids. V was pared by 5 bases and J by 6 bases, with 5 bases between. The CDR3 region is CASSPSANVLTF. The DNA for the CDR3 is TGTGCCAGCAGCCCTTCGGCCAACGTCCTGACTTTC.

The chain carries TRBV30 and TRBJ1-2; no firm D call. This CDR3 is built from 15 residues. V dropped 1 base and J dropped 5 bases, with 17 bases sitting between them. Germline lookup yields CDR1 GTSNPN and CDR2 SVGIG (reference sequence). CDR3 amino acids: CAWSDPRTAVYGYTF. CDR3 DNA sequence: TGTGCCTGGAGTGACCCCCGGACGGCGGTTTATGGCTACACCTTC. Based on the CDR3 plus reference TRBV30 and TRBJ1-2, the full variable domain is SQTIHQWPATLVQPVGSPLSLECTVEGTSNPNLYWYRQAAGRGLQLLFYSVGIGQISSEVPQNLSASRPQDRQFILSSKKLLLSDSGFYLCAWSDPRTAVYGYTFGSGTRLTVV.

This sequence joins TRBV4-3 and TRBJ1-2, with D tentatively TRBD1 (6 bases). Trimming left V 0 bases short and J 2 bases short, with 10 bases between. Germline loops: CDR1 LGHNA, CDR2 YSLEER. The CDR3 is 15 residues long. The CDR3 nucleotides are TGCGCCAGCAGCCAAGAGAGGGGACAAAACTATGGCTACACCTTC. Its protein is CASSQERGQNYGYTF.

This rearrangement joins TRBV4-3 to TRBJ2-3, with a weak D call TRBD2 (7 bases). V was shortened by 0 bases and J by 5 bases, with 24 bases between the two germline ends. Germline loops: CDR1 LGHNA, CDR2 YSLEER. This CDR3 spans 19 amino acids. The CDR3 region is CASSQDRTVVGGPRDTQYF. The CDR3 nucleotides are TGCGCCAGCAGCCAAGATCGTACCGTCGTGGGGGGGCCTAGAGATACGCAGTATTTT.

The chain has TRBV15 and TRBJ1-4, with D tentatively TRBD1 (5 bases). CDR3 length: 16 residues. Germline assignment: CDR1 LNHNV and CDR2 YYDKDF (reference sequence). The V end was cut by 0 bases, the J end by 8 bases, with 16 bases between. CDR3 in DNA: TGTGCCACCAGCAGAGATTATCGGGGGTCATCCGAAAAACTGTTTTTT. It is translated as CATSRDYRGSSEKLFF.

The rearrangement links TRBV19 to TRBJ1-2; D possibly corresponds to TRBD1 (5 bases). CDR1 and CDR2 from the germline V gene are LNHDA and SQIVND (reference sequence). The germline V and J ends were trimmed by 3 bases and 2 bases, with 19 bases remaining between them. The CDR3 has 17 residues. The CDR3 protein is CASSIATPQGANYGYTF. The CDR3 nucleotides read TGTGCCAGTAGTATTGCGACCCCTCAGGGCGCCAACTATGGCTACACCTTC.

This chain joins TRBV19 and TRBJ2-2; D is possibly TRBD2 (5 bases). CDR3 length: 13 residues. The V end lost 11 bases, the J end lost 1 base, and 11 bases lay between the germline ends. CDR1 is LNHDA, CDR2 SQIVND, per germline (reference sequence). The CDR3 sequence is CAGSGLNTGELFF. The CDR3 DNA is TGTGCCGGGAGCGGATTGAACACCGGGGAGCTGTTTTTT.

The chain employs TRBV7-6 and TRBJ1-3; D is uncertain. From germline, CDR1 is SGHVS and CDR2 FNYEAQ. The CDR3 is 16 residues long. Trimming removed 2 bases from V and 0 bases from J, with 11 bases in between. The CDR3: CASSLSGAGSGNTIYF. The CDR3 DNA is TGTGCCAGCAGCTTAAGCGGAGCCGGCTCTGGAAACACCATATATTTT.

The CDR3 reads CATSRDPAPPDETQYF. CDR3 nucleotide sequence: TGTGCCACCAGCAGAGATCCTGCTCCGCCGGACGAGACCCAGTACTTC. This chain uses TRBV15 with TRBJ2-5; no definite D call. The CDR3 consists of 16 residues. Germline V gene sequence: CDR1 LNHNV, CDR2 YYDKDF (reference sequence). V dropped 0 bases and J dropped 5 bases, with 16 bases sitting between them.

This chain uses TRBV12-5 with TRBJ1-2, with TRBD1 as a possible D gene (5 bases). The CDR3 has 13 residues. Germline V gives CDR1 LGHNT, CDR2 FRNRAP. Trimming took 2 bases from V and 4 from J, leaving 8 bases between them. The CDR3 DNA reads as TGTGCTAGTGGTTTGTCCGACAGCTATGGCTACACCTTC. The encoded protein is CASGLSDSYGYTF.

J is TRBJ2-1 and V is TRBV7-3; the D is unclear. The CDR3 consists of 13 residues. Germline V lookup: CDR1 SGHTA, CDR2 FQGTGA. V was pared by 4 bases and J by 1 base, with 5 bases between. The CDR3 coding sequence is TGTGCCAGCAGCTCCTATTCCTACAATGAGCAGTTCTTC. Translation: CASSSYSYNEQFF.

The genes are TRBV3-1 (or the pseudogene TRBV3-2) and TRBJ2-2, with D maybe TRBD2 (5 bases). This CDR3 is built from 14 residues. CDR1 and CDR2 from the germline V gene are LGHDT and YNNKEL (reference sequence). Trimming left V 2 bases short and J 8 bases short, with 12 bases between. The chain's CDR3 is CASSQTAPGGELFF. The CDR3, as DNA: TGTGCCAGCAGCCAAACCGCGCCGGGAGGGGAGCTGTTTTTT.